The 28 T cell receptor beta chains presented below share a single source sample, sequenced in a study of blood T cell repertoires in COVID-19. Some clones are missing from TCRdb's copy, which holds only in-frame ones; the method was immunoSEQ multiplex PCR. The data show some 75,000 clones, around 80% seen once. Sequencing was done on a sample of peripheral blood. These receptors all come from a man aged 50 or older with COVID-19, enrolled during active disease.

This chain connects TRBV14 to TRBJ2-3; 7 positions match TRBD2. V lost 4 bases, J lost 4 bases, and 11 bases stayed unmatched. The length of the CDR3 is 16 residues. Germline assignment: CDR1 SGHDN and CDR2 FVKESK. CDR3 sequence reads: CASSPLGGSTADTQYF. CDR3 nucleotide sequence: TGTGCCAGCAGCCCCCTGGGCGGGAGTACCGCAGATACGCAGTATTTT.

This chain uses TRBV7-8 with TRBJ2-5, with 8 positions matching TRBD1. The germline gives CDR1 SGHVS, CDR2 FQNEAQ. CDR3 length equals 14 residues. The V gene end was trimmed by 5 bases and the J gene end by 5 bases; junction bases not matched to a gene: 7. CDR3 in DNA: TGTGCCAGCAGCCCAGGACAGGGTGGGGAGACCCAGTACTTC. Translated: CASSPGQGGETQYF.

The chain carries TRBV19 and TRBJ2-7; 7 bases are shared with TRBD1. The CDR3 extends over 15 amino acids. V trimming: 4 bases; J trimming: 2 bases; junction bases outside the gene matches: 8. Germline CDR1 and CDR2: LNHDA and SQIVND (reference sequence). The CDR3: CASSTPRDRAYEQYF. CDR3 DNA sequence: TGTGCCAGTAGTACCCCCCGGGACAGAGCCTACGAGCAGTACTTC.

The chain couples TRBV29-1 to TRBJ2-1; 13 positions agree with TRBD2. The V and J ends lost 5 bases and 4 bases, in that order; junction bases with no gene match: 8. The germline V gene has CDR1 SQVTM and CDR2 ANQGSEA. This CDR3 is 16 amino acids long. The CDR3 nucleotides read TGCAGCGTTAAAAGTGGGACTAGCGGGACGTACAATGAGCAGTTCTTC. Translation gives CSVKSGTSGTYNEQFF.

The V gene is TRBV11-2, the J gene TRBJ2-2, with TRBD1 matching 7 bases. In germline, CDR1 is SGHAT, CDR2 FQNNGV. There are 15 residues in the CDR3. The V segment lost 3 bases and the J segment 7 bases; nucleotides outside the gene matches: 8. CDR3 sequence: CASSLVQGSGGELFF. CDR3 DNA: TGTGCCAGCAGCTTGGTACAGGGGTCTGGCGGGGAGCTGTTTTTT.

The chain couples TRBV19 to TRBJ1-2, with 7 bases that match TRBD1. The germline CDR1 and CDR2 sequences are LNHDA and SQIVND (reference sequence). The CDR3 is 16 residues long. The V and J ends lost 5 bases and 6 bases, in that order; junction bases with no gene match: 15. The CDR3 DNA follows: TGTGCCAGTAGTCCAGGGACAGCCACGGGGCCTCATGGCTACACCTTC. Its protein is CASSPGTATGPHGYTF.

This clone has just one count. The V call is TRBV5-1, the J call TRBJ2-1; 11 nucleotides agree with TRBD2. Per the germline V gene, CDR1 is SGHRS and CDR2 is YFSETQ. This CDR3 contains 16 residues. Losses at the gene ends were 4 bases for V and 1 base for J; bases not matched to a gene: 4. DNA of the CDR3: TGCGCCAGCAGCCCACGGACTAGCGGGTCCTACAATGAGCAGTTCTTC. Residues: CASSPRTSGSYNEQFF.

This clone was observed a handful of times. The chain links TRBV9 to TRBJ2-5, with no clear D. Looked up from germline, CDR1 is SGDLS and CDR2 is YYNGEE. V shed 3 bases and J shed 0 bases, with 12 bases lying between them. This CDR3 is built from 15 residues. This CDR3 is CASSAHTAHQETQYF. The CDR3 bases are TGTGCCAGCAGCGCCCACACCGCCCACCAAGAGACCCAGTACTTC. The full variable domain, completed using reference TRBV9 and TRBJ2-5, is DSGVTQTPKHLITATGQRVTLRCSPRSGDLSVYWYQQSLDQGLQFLIQYYNGEERAKGNILERFSAQQFPDLHSELNLSSLELGDSALYFCASSAHTAHQETQYFGPGTRLLVL.

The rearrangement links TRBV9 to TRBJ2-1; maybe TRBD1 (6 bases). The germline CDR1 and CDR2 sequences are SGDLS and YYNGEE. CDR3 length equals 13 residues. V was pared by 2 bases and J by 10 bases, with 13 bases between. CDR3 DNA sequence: TGTGCCAGCAGCGTTGACCTTGGGGGCGAGCAGTTCTTC. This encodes CASSVDLGGEQFF.

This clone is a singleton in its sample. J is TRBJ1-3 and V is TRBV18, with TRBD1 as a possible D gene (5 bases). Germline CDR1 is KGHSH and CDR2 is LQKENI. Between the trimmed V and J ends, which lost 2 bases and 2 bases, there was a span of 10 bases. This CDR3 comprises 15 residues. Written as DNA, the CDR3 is TGTGCCAGCTCACCAGGAGCAGGGACTGGAAACACCATATATTTT. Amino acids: CASSPGAGTGNTIYF.

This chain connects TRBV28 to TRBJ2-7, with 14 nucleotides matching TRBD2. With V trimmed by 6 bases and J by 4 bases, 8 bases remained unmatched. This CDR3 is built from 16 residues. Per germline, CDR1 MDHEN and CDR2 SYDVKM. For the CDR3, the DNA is TGTGCCAGCAGCCTAACGGGGACTAGCGGGAGTTACGAGCAGTACTTC. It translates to CASSLTGTSGSYEQYF.

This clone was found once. CDR3 nucleotide sequence: TGTGCCAGCAGCTTTCTACAGGGGGGGTACGAGCAGTACTTC. This codes for CASSFLQGGYEQYF. The chain carries TRBV11-2 and TRBJ2-7; D is possibly TRBD1 (8 bases). Germline CDR1 SGHAT, CDR2 FQNNGV. The CDR3 runs to 14 residues. The ends were cut back, 3 bases at V and 4 bases at J, with 13 bases in the middle.

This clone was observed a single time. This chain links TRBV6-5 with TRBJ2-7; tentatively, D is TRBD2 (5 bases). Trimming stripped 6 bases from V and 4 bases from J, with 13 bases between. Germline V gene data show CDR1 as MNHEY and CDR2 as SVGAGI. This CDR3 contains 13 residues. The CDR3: CASRLDPGYEQYF. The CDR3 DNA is TGTGCCAGCAGGTTAGACCCGGGGTACGAGCAGTACTTC.

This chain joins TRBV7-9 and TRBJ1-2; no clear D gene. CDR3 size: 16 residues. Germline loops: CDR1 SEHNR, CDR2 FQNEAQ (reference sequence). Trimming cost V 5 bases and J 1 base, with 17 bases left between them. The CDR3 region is CASSQRPLGVNYGYTF. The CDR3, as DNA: TGTGCCAGCAGCCAAAGGCCCCTCGGGGTTAACTATGGCTACACCTTC.

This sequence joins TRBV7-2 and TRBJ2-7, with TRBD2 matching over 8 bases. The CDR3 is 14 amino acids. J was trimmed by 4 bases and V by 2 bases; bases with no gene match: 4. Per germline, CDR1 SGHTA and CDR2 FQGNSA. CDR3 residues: CASSLPGGAYEQYF. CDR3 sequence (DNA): TGTGCCAGCAGCTTACCGGGGGGGGCTTACGAGCAGTACTTC.

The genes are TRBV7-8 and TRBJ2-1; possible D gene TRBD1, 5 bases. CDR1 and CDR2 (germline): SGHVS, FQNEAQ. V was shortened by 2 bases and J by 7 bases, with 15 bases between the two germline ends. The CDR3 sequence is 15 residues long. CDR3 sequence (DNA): TGTGCCAGCAGCTTATATACACAGCCAGGGAATGAGCAGTTCTTC. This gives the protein CASSLYTQPGNEQFF.

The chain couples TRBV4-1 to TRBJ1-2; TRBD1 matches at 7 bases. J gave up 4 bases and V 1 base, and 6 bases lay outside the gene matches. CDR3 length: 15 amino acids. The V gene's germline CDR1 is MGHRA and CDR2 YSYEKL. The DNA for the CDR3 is TGCGCCAGCAGCCAAGGGGCCAGGGGGATCTATGGCTACACCTTC. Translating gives CASSQGARGIYGYTF.

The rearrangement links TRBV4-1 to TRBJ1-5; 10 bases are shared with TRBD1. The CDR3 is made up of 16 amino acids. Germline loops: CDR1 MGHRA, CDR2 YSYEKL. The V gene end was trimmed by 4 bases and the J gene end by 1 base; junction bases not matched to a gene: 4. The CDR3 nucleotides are TGCGCCAGCAGCCGCCGACAGGGGGCAAGCAATCAGCCCCAGCATTTT. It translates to CASSRRQGASNQPQHF.

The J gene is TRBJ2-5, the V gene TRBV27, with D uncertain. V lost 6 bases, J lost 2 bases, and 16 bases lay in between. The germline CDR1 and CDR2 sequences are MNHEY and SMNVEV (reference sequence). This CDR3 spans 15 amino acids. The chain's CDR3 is CASSPRLSKQETQYF. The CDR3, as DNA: TGTGCCAGCAGCCCCAGGCTCTCGAAACAAGAGACCCAGTACTTC.

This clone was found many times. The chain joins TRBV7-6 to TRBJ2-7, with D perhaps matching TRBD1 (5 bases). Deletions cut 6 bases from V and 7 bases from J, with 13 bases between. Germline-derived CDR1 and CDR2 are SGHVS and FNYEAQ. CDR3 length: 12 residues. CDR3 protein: CASSLLGQEQYF. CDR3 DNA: TGTGCCAGCAGTCTCTTGGGGCAGGAGCAGTACTTC.

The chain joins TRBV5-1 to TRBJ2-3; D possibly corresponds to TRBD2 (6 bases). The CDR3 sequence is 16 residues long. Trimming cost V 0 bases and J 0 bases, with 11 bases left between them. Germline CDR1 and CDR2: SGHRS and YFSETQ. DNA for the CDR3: TGCGCCAGCAGCTTGGTGGCGGGATCGAGCACAGATACGCAGTATTTT. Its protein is CASSLVAGSSTDTQYF.

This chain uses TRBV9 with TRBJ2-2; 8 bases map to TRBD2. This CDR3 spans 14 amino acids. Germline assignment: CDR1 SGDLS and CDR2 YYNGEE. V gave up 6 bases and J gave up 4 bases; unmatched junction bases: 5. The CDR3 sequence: CASNRRGVTGELFF. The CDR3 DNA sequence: TGTGCCAGCAACAGGCGGGGGGTCACCGGGGAGCTGTTTTTT.

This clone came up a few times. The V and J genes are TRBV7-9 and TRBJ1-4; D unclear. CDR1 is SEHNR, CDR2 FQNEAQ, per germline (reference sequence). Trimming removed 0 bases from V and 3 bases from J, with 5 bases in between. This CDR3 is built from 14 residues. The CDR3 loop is CASSLAPANEKLFF. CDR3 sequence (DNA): TGTGCCAGCAGCTTAGCTCCTGCTAATGAAAAACTGTTTTTT. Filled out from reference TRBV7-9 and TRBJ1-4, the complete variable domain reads DTGVSQNPRHKITKRGQNVTFRCDPISEHNRLYWYRQTLGQGPEFLTYFQNEAQLEKSRLLSDRFSAERPKGSFSTLEIQRTEQGDSAMYLCASSLAPANEKLFFGSGTQLSVL.

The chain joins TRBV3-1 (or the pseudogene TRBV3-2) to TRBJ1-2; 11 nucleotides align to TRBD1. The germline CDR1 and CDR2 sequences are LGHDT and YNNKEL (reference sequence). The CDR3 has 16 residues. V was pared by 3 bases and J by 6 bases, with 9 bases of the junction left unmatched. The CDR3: CASSQPGTGGRDGYTF. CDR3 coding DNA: TGTGCCAGCAGCCAGCCCGGGACAGGGGGTAGGGATGGCTACACCTTC.

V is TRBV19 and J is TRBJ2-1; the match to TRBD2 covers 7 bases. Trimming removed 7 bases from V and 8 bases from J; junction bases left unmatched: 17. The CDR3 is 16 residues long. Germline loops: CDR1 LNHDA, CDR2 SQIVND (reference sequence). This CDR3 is CASTMGRAGVLYEQFF. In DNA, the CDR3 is TGTGCCAGTACCATGGGAAGGGCGGGAGTACTCTATGAGCAGTTCTTC.

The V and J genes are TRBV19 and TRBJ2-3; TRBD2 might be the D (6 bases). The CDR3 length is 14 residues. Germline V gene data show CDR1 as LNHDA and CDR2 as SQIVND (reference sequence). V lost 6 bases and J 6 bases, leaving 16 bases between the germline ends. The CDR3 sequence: CASSRGTQRDTQYF. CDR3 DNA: TGTGCCAGTAGCAGAGGGACTCAAAGGGATACGCAGTATTTT.

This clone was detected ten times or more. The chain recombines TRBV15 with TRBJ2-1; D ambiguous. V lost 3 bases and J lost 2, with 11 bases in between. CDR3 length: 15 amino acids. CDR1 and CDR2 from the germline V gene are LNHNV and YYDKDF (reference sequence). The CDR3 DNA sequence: TGTGCCACCAGCAGTTCGCAGGATCCCTACAATGAGCAGTTCTTC. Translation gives CATSSSQDPYNEQFF.

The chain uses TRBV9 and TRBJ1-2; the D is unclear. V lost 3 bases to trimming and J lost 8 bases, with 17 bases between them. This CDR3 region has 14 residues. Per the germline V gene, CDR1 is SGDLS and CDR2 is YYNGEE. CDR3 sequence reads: CASSGAIRGSGYTF. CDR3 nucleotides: TGTGCCAGCAGCGGGGCCATCCGGGGAAGCGGCTACACCTTC. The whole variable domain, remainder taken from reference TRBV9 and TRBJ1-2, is DSGVTQTPKHLITATGQRVTLRCSPRSGDLSVYWYQQSLDQGLQFLIQYYNGEERAKGNILERFSAQQFPDLHSELNLSSLELGDSALYFCASSGAIRGSGYTFGSGTRLTVV.